The 27 T cell receptor beta chains below all came from one sample that was sequenced in a study of blood T cell repertoires in COVID-19. Assay: immunoSEQ multiplex PCR; the TCRdb copy retains only in-frame clones and omits some. The sample holds 130,000 to 150,000 clones, over 70% seen once. Specimen: PBMCs or T cells enriched from blood (not recorded which). The receptors derive from a man aged 55-75 years who had recovered from COVID-19.

Written as DNA, the CDR3 is TGTGCCAGCAGCTTATATCATGGCAGGGACACTGAAGCTTTCTTT. This codes for CASSLYHGRDTEAFF. This chain connects TRBV7-3 to TRBJ1-1, with D tentatively TRBD1 (5 bases). Trimming removed 2 bases from V and 3 bases from J, with 13 bases in between. The CDR3 is 15 residues long. Germline lookup yields CDR1 SGHTA and CDR2 FQGTGA.

The chain recombines TRBV6-2 or TRBV6-3 with TRBJ1-1; D gene unclear. V lost 2 bases, J lost 3 bases, and 16 bases lay in between. Germline CDR1 MNHEY, CDR2 SVGEGT. The CDR3 runs to 16 residues. CDR3 in amino acids: CASSYGWSEGDTEAFF. As DNA, the CDR3 is TGTGCCAGCAGTTACGGCTGGTCGGAAGGAGACACTGAAGCTTTCTTT.

V is TRBV10-3 and J is TRBJ2-3; 8 bases align to TRBD2. The V segment lost 6 bases and the J segment 1 base; nucleotides outside the gene matches: 3. The CDR3 runs 14 residues. Looked up from germline, CDR1 is ENHRY and CDR2 is SYGVKD. The CDR3, as DNA: TGTGCCATCAGACTAGCGGAGGGCACAGATACGCAGTATTTT. Translated, it gives CAIRLAEGTDTQYF.

This chain connects TRBV10-2 to TRBJ1-2, with a weak D call TRBD1 (5 bases). The CDR3 loop spans 13 amino acids. CDR1 is WSHSY and CDR2 is SAAADI in the germline V gene. The germline V and J ends were trimmed by 3 bases and 4 bases, with 9 bases remaining between them. The CDR3 region has the DNA TGCGCCAGCAGTGATAGGGGATCCTATGGCTACACCTTC. It specifies CASSDRGSYGYTF.

The rearrangement links TRBV2 to TRBJ1-1; TRBD1 is a possible D gene (5 bases). V was shortened by 4 bases and J by 5 bases, with 14 bases between the two germline ends. CDR1 is SNHLY and CDR2 is FYNNEI in the germline V gene. This CDR3 is built from 14 residues. CDR3 residues: CASSGSGGLTEAFF. DNA for the CDR3: TGTGCCAGCAGTGGCAGCGGGGGACTAACTGAAGCTTTCTTT.

The sample holds one count of this clone. V usage is TRBV7-9 and J usage is TRBJ1-2; perhaps TRBD1 as D (6 bases). V lost 0 bases, J lost 8 bases, and 25 bases lay in between. Germline CDR1 and CDR2: SEHNR and FQNEAQ (reference sequence). This CDR3 has 18 residues. The CDR3 is CASSLAPRPGQGPGGYTF. CDR3 DNA sequence: TGTGCCAGCAGCTTAGCGCCGAGACCGGGACAAGGGCCCGGCGGCTACACCTTC.

To note about this clone: A junction end diverges from the germline sequence, so it may reflect a read error. The chain has TRBV3-1 (or the pseudogene TRBV3-2) and TRBJ2-5; tentatively, D is TRBD1 (6 bases). The CDR3 consists of 14 residues. The germline gives CDR1 LGHDT, CDR2 YNNKEL (reference sequence). CDR3 residues: CASSQAPGQVTQYF. CDR3 in DNA: TGTGCCAGCAGCCAAGCTCCGGGACAAGTGACCCAGTACTTC.

The chain has TRBV7-8 and TRBJ2-1, with 7 bases aligning to TRBD2. This CDR3 is built from 16 residues. Germline assignment: CDR1 SGHVS and CDR2 FQNEAQ. The V gene end was trimmed by 1 base and the J gene end by 10 bases; junction bases not matched to a gene: 13. CDR3 in DNA: TGTGCCAGCAGCTTAGTGCTAGCGGAGGGGTACGAGGAGCAGTTCTTC. This gives the protein CASSLVLAEGYEEQFF.

This rearrangement joins TRBV6-5 to TRBJ2-3; no reliable D call. The CDR3 is made up of 12 amino acids. Per the germline V gene, CDR1 is MNHEY and CDR2 is SVGAGI. Trimming took 6 bases from V and 4 from J, leaving 8 bases between them. CDR3 loop: CASRSTSDTQYF. The CDR3 nucleotides are TGTGCCAGCAGGTCCACTTCAGATACGCAGTATTTT.

The chain uses TRBV19 and TRBJ2-3, with 9 bases fitting TRBD2. The CDR3 is made up of 17 amino acids. The V and J ends lost 9 bases and 1 base, in that order; junction bases with no gene match: 14. CDR1 and CDR2 (germline): LNHDA, SQIVND (reference sequence). The CDR3 bases are TGTGCCAGGCTAGCGGGAACAGAGGAGGGGCGCACAGATACGCAGTATTTT. It codes for CARLAGTEEGRTDTQYF.

In regard to this clone: Additional DNA sequences in this sample encode the identical CDR3. The rearrangement joins TRBV5-1 to TRBJ2-3; 7 nucleotides align to TRBD1. The V gene's germline CDR1 is SGHRS and CDR2 YFSETQ. This CDR3 region has 15 residues. The ends lost 4 bases at V and 0 bases at J; junction bases unmatched: 5. CDR3 region: CASSPQGQSTDTQYF. CDR3 nucleotide sequence: TGCGCCAGCAGCCCACAGGGACAGAGCACAGATACGCAGTATTTT. Together with reference TRBV5-1 and TRBJ2-3, the CDR3 gives the full variable domain: KAGVTQTPRYLIKTRGQQVTLSCSPISGHRSVSWYQQTPGQGLQFLFEYFSETQRNKGNFPGRFSGRQFSNSRSEMNVSTLELGDSALYLCASSPQGQSTDTQYFGPGTRLTVL.

This clone was counted a few times. J is TRBJ2-7 and V is TRBV2; 9 nucleotides line up with TRBD2. This CDR3 has 14 amino acids. Losses at the gene ends were 4 bases for V and 3 bases for J; bases not matched to a gene: 4. CDR1 SNHLY and CDR2 FYNNEI come from the germline V gene. CDR3 DNA sequence: TGTGCCAGCAGTGTCACTAGCGGGTACTACGAGCAGTACTTC. It specifies CASSVTSGYYEQYF.

About this clone itself: This CDR3 is also generated by other DNA sequences in the sample. The rearrangement joins TRBV28 to TRBJ1-1; D not certain. Germline V gene data show CDR1 as MDHEN and CDR2 as SYDVKM. Trimming shortened V by 5 bases and J by 7 bases, and 8 bases separated the two germline ends. The CDR3 has 11 residues. In DNA form, the CDR3 reads TGTGCCAGCAGTCCTCTAAGTGAAGCTTTCTTT. Translated: CASSPLSEAFF.

The DNA of the CDR3 is TGTGCCAGCAGCCCAGCCTACGAGCAGTACTTC. Its protein is CASSPAYEQYF. The chain combines TRBV7-2 with TRBJ2-7, with unresolved D. Trimming removed 5 bases from V and 2 bases from J, with 4 bases in between. The V gene's germline CDR1 is SGHTA and CDR2 FQGNSA. The CDR3 sequence is 11 residues long.

There are a few counts of this clone. The chain recombines TRBV2 with TRBJ1-2; D gene ambiguous. The CDR3 spans 13 residues. CDR1 and CDR2 from the germline V gene are SNHLY and FYNNEI. The V gene lost 2 bases and the J gene lost 8 bases, with 12 bases spanning the gap. CDR3 protein: CASSEYSPGGYTF. The DNA for the CDR3 is TGTGCCAGCAGTGAATATTCACCGGGGGGCTACACCTTC.

J is TRBJ2-1 and V is TRBV19; D remains unclear. Trimming removed 3 bases at V and 8 bases at J, with 11 bases between. The CDR3 is made up of 13 amino acids. Germline CDR1 LNHDA, CDR2 SQIVND (reference sequence). DNA for the CDR3: TGTGCCAGTAGTATGATGCAGTTCGATGAGCAGTTCTTC. This sequence encodes CASSMMQFDEQFF.

The count of this clone is one. Germline and junction disagree at one end, which may indicate a read error. The chain uses TRBV5-5 and TRBJ1-5; D might be TRBD1 (6 bases). The CDR3 consists of 14 residues. Germline-derived CDR1 and CDR2 are SGHKS and YYEKEE (reference sequence). The CDR3 protein is CASSLDSTNQPQHF. As DNA, the CDR3 is TGTGCCAGCAGTTTGGACAGCACCAATCAGCCCCAGCATTTT.

The V gene is TRBV10-1, the J gene TRBJ2-2; possibly TRBD2 for D (5 bases). The CDR3 length is 13 residues. CDR1 is WNHNN and CDR2 is SYGVQD in the germline V gene (reference sequence). V was cut by 6 bases and J by 6 bases, with 11 bases left in between. CDR3 sequence: CASSFQLAGELFF. In DNA form, the CDR3 reads TGCGCCAGCAGCTTCCAACTAGCCGGGGAGCTGTTTTTT.

J is TRBJ1-1 and V is TRBV28, with 8 bases fitting TRBD1. With V trimmed by 7 bases and J by 6 bases, 10 bases remained unmatched. Germline CDR1 and CDR2: MDHEN and SYDVKM. The CDR3 runs to 14 residues. The CDR3 is CASTSGGFRAEAFF. CDR3 DNA sequence: TGTGCCAGCACCTCAGGGGGCTTTCGCGCTGAAGCTTTCTTT.

The J gene is TRBJ1-2, the V gene TRBV6-5, with D hard to call. Germline V CDR1 and CDR2: MNHEY, SVGAGI. With 7 bases removed from V and 2 bases from J, the gap between germline ends came to 14 bases. The CDR3 spans 14 residues. The CDR3 bases are TGTGCCAGCACCTGGGGAGATCTCAACTATGGCTACACCTTC. Translating gives CASTWGDLNYGYTF.

The chain is built from TRBV9 and TRBJ2-2, with D maybe TRBD2 (7 bases). Germline V gene lookup returns CDR1 SGDLS and CDR2 YYNGEE. This CDR3 has 16 amino acids. V lost 6 bases and J lost 3, with 18 bases in between. The CDR3 reads CASTAAAGAYTGELFF. In nucleotides, the CDR3 is TGTGCCAGCACCGCTGCCGCGGGGGCATACACCGGGGAGCTGTTTTTT.

The rearrangement links TRBV9 to TRBJ2-3; D unclear. V was pared by 0 bases and J by 2 bases, with 7 bases between. There are 14 residues in the CDR3. Germline lookup yields CDR1 SGDLS and CDR2 YYNGEE. The CDR3 coding sequence is TGTGCCAGCAGCGTAGGAGCCTCCACAGATACGCAGTATTTT. This encodes CASSVGASTDTQYF.

The chain uses TRBV5-4 and TRBJ2-7; D not resolved. The length of the CDR3 is 13 residues. CDR1 and CDR2 (germline): SGHNT, YYREEE (reference sequence). Trimming took 1 base from V and 4 from J, leaving 9 bases between them. Here the CDR3 reads CASSLTLGYEQYF. The CDR3 nucleotides read TGTGCCAGCAGCTTGACCCTAGGATACGAGCAGTACTTC.

V is TRBV4-1 and J is TRBJ1-2, with D possibly matching TRBD1 (5 bases). This CDR3 spans 15 amino acids. Germline V gene lookup returns CDR1 MGHRA and CDR2 YSYEKL. V lost 1 base to trimming and J lost 14 bases, with 23 bases between them. CDR3 sequence (DNA): TGCGCCAGCAGCCAAGGGGTGTGGAATACGGATGGGGGGACCTTC. As protein: CASSQGVWNTDGGTF.

This chain connects TRBV28 to TRBJ1-5, with unresolved D. The CDR3 sequence is 17 residues long. Germline loops: CDR1 MDHEN, CDR2 SYDVKM. V lost 7 bases to trimming and J lost 3 bases, with 22 bases between them. This CDR3 reads CASTEDGVHMVNQPQHF. The CDR3 DNA follows: TGTGCCAGCACCGAAGACGGGGTTCATATGGTCAATCAGCCCCAGCATTTT.

This clone was detected once. V gene TRBV3-1 (or the pseudogene TRBV3-2) combines with J gene TRBJ1-1; a possible D gene is TRBD1 (6 bases). Trimming stripped 0 bases from V and 1 base from J, with 12 bases between. The CDR3 is 16 amino acids. CDR1 and CDR2 from the germline V gene are LGHDT and YNNKEL (reference sequence). The CDR3 sequence is CASSQDIGGANTEAFF. The CDR3 nucleotides read TGTGCCAGCAGCCAAGATATAGGGGGGGCGAACACTGAAGCTTTCTTT.

V usage is TRBV7-2 and J usage is TRBJ1-1, with D perhaps matching TRBD1 (5 bases). The germline CDR1 and CDR2 sequences are SGHTA and FQGNSA. The ends were cut back, 8 bases at V and 3 bases at J, with 13 bases in the middle. There are 13 residues in the CDR3. The CDR3 here is CASGKGQDTEAFF. DNA for the CDR3: TGTGCCAGCGGAAAGGGGCAAGACACTGAAGCTTTCTTT.